This T cell receptor beta chain was recorded in a study of control samples from healthy donors and cancer patients. V shed 2 bases and J shed 3 bases, with 11 bases lying between them. Germline V lookup: CDR1 MNHNS, CDR2 SASEGT. This CDR3 has 14 amino acids. Repertoires were generated with immunoSEQ multiplex PCR, while TCRdb's copy carries only in-frame clones and drops some. The sample contains about 130,000 clones, around 92% of which appear only once. This TCR derives from a woman in her forties or fifties in good health. The material sequenced was blood. V and J are TRBV6-1 and TRBJ2-7; D is possibly TRBD1 (5 bases). The CDR3 nucleotides read TGTGCCAGCAGTGAATTAGGCAGGGTCTACGAGCAGTACTTC. Translating gives CASSELGRVYEQYF.